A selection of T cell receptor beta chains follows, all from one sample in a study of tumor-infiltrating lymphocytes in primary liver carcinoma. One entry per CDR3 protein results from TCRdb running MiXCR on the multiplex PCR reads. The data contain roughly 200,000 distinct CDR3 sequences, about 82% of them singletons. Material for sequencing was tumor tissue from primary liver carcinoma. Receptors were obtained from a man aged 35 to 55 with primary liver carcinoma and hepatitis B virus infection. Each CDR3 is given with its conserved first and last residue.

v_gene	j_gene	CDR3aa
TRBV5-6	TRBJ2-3	CISSPGTIEDTQYF
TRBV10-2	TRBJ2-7	CVSRHLGEQYF
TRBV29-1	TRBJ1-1	CSVLLLLGRSETFF
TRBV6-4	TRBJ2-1	CASSETGSSYYEQFF
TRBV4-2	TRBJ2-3	CANASGLASTDTQYF
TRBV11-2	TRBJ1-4	CACSLDLGWLRLFF
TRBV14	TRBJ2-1	CASRAVTGWVNNEQFF
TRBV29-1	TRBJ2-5	CSVRTSASWAGTQYF
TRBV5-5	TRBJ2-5	CTSSLGIETQYF
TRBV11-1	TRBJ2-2	CASSLSGSGIGELSF
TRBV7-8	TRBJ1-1	CTSRQAGGNTEAFF
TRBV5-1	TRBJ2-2	CASSLGTSATGELFF
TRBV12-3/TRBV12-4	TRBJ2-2	CASMETANTRELFF
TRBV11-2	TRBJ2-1	CTSSLPEFDNEQFF
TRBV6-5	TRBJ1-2	CASSKIGEDGYTF
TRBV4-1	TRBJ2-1	CASFPELAGAYNEQFF
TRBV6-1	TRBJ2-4	CVSSGGLTREAKNIQYF
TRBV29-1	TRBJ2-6	CSVAGFGANILTF
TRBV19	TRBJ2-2	CASHSGTSGTGELFF
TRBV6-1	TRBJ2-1	CANEILNEQSF
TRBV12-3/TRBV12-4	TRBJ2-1	CASRLGQNNEEFF
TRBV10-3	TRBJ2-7	CAISLADNYGQYF
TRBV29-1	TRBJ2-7	CSPWAGTSYEQYF
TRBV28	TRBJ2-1	CANSLSGRVGNEEFF
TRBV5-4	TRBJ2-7	CASSVSGSSYDQYF
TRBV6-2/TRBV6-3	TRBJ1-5	CASMDRGRRPQHF
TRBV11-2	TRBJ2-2	CASSKNGSPGELFF
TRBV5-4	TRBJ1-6	CASTYGTQNSRFHF
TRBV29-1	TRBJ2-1	CSVGLGACNEQFF
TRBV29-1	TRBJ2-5	CSVEGGHGQETQYF
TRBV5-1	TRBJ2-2	CASSFNHANTGELFF
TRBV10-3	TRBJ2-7	CAISGGTGGETYEQYF
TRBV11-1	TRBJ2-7	CASSSSRESSYKQYF
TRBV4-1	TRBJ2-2	CASSPLTGELVF
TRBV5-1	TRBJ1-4	CASSDTGPRNVKLFF
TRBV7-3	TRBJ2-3	CASSLMGGTDTQYF
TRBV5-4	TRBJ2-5	CVSSPTSGRQETQCF
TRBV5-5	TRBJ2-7	CASSLAGQGNYEQYF
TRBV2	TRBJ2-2	CASNEIGRNTGELFF
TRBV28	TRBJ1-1	CASRTALLITNTEAFF
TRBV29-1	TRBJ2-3	CRVVLAGIDAQYF
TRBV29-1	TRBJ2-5	CSFEAERGRADTQYF
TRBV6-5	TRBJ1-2	CVNTLQSDSYGYTF
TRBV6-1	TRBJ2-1	CVSSEVADEQFF
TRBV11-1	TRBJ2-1	CASSLRVAESYNEQFF
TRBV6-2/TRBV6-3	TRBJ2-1	CTNKGTGDSNEQFF
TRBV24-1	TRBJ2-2	CATSEGDYNTRELLF
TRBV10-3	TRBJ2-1	CATEEDHTEQFF
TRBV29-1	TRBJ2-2	CIVEAGTCGITGELFF
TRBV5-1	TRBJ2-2	CASRRGETAGTGELFF
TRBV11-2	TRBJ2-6	CVSSIRGDRGISLSGANVLTF
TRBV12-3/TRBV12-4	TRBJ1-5	CASTLTRGSYQPQHF
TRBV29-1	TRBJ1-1	CSAISQGTEAFF
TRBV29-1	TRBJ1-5	CSVGRAWQPQHF
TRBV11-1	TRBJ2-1	CAISAGGPNEQFF
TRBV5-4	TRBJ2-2	CASSLYHGGEELFF
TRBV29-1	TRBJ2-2	CIVADTGELFF